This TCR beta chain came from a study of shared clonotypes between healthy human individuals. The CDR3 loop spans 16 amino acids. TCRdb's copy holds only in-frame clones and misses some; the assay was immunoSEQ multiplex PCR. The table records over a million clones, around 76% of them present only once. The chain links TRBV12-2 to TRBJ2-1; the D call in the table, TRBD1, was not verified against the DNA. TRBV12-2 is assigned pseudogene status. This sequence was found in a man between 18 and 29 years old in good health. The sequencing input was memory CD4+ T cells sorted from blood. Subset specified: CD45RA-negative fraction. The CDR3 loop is CASRPRQTGGYNEQFF. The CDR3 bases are TGTGCAAGTCGCCCCCGCCAGACAGGGGGGTACAATGAGCAGTTCTTC.